The entry below describes one TCR beta chain. The data are from a study of CD8+CD57+ T cells in acquired aplastic anemia. TCR beta VDJ and CDR3 profiles were obtained from a genomic DNA template. TCRdb re-called the reads with MiXCR, one entry per CDR3 protein. The table has around 200,000 distinct CDR3 sequences, roughly 53% seen once. By flow cytometry, patients selected for sequencing had shown an expansion of CD8+CD57+ cells. Trimming removed 5 bases from V and 8 bases from J, with 17 bases in between. Per the germline V gene, CDR1 is LNHDA and CDR2 is SQIVND (reference sequence). CDR3 length equals 14 residues.

The sequence came from a human donor with aplastic anemia. The chain is built from TRBV19 and TRBJ2-3, with TRBD1 as a possible D gene (8 bases). Sequenced sample: sorted CD4+, CD8+, or CD8+CD57+ T cells (not recorded which) from PBMCs. The CDR3 here is CASSQQGGEGTQYF. The CDR3 bases are TGTGCCAGTAGTCAACAGGGGGGGGAAGGTACGCAGTATTTT.